The 15 T cell receptor beta chains below were found in one sample sequenced in a study of blood T cells in healthy people across ages. Sample-barcoded 5' priming and a J-beta primer mix drove a second PCR of about 7 to 11 cycles. Each CDR3 protein gets one entry after TCRdb re-called the 5' RACE reads with MiXCR. The data show 800,000 to 1,000,000 distinct CDR3 sequences, about 48% seen once. The sequencing input was blood. All receptors derive from a man aged 25-45 years in good health.

In nucleotides, the CDR3 is TGTGCCAGCAGTGAAGGATTTGGGAGACTAGCGGGGGGGAGCTCCTACAATGAGCAGTTCTTC. Amino acid sequence: CASSEGFGRLAGGSSYNEQFF. This chain joins TRBV2 and TRBJ2-1, with 14 bases aligning to TRBD2. This CDR3 contains 21 residues. With 1 base clipped from V and 0 bases from J, the junction kept 11 bases outside the gene matches. Germline-derived CDR1 and CDR2 are SNHLY and FYNNEI.

This sequence joins TRBV18 and TRBJ2-5; 8 nucleotides agree with TRBD1. The J call may be in error: the DNA end matches TRBJ2-7 better. CDR1 is KGHSH and CDR2 is LQKENI in the germline V gene. This CDR3 has 17 amino acids. The CDR3 reads CASSPLPQGANSYEQYF. The CDR3 nucleotides read TGTGCCAGCTCACCACTCCCGCAGGGGGCAAACTCCTACGAGCAGTACTTC.

This clonotype has at least ten counts. The DNA of the CDR3 is TGCGCCAGCAGCCACCTCGGGACAGAGAATCACAATGAGCAGTTCTTC. It specifies CASSHLGTENHNEQFF. The V and J genes are TRBV5-1 and TRBJ2-1; TRBD1 matches 7 bases. V gave up 4 bases and J gave up 5 bases; unmatched junction bases: 12. The CDR3 runs 16 residues. The germline V gene has CDR1 SGHRS and CDR2 YFSETQ.

Of note for this clonotype: A read error may account for a junction end that differs from germline. The chain is built from TRBV20-1 and TRBJ1-2; TRBD1 matches 11 bases. The V gene's germline CDR1 is DFQATT and CDR2 SNEGSKA (reference sequence). The length of the CDR3 is 13 residues. CDR3 amino acids: CSARGQGAGGYTF. The CDR3 coding sequence is TGCAGTGCGAGAGGACAGGGGGCAGGTGGCTACACCTTC.

The chain joins TRBV6-5 to TRBJ1-6, with TRBD1 matching over 7 bases. In germline, CDR1 is MNHEY, CDR2 SVGAGI. The V segment lost 4 bases and the J segment 7 bases; nucleotides outside the gene matches: 7. The CDR3 runs 15 residues. The CDR3 region is CASSSRRDRNSPLHF. In DNA form, the CDR3 reads TGTGCCAGCAGTTCCCGACGGGACAGAAATTCACCCCTCCACTTT.

This clonotype was picked up a small number of times. The chain has TRBV5-1 and TRBJ2-7; D may be TRBD2 (6 bases). V gave up 1 base and J gave up 2 bases, with 10 bases separating them. Germline V gives CDR1 SGHRS, CDR2 YFSETQ. CDR3 size: 14 residues. CDR3 protein: CASSLPGDAYEQYF. For the CDR3, the DNA is TGCGCCAGCAGCTTGCCGGGGGACGCCTACGAGCAGTACTTC.

This clonotype showed up just once. A junction end diverges from the germline sequence, so it may reflect a read error. The V and J genes are TRBV27 and TRBJ1-1; maybe TRBD1 (6 bases). This CDR3 spans 14 amino acids. CDR1 MNHEY and CDR2 SMNVEV come from the germline V gene (reference sequence). The CDR3 sequence is CTSTLYSGDTEAFF. The CDR3 region has the DNA TGTACCAGCACCCTATATTCAGGGGACACTGAAGCTTTCTTT.

This clonotype was seen just once. The V gene is TRBV29-1, the J gene TRBJ2-7; 8 bases fit TRBD1. The CDR3 is made up of 11 amino acids. V shed 6 bases and J 6 bases; nucleotides not matched to a gene: 4. Germline CDR1 and CDR2: SQVTM and ANQGSEA. CDR3 sequence reads: CSVDDRGEQYF. The CDR3 DNA reads as TGCAGCGTGGACGACAGGGGCGAGCAGTACTTC.

The chain recombines TRBV5-1 with TRBJ2-7, with D perhaps TRBD1 (6 bases). Germline CDR1 is SGHRS and CDR2 is YFSETQ. The CDR3 contains 14 residues. V lost 0 bases to trimming and J lost 4 bases, with 11 bases between them. The CDR3 protein is CASSLDRELYEQYF. CDR3 in DNA: TGCGCCAGCAGCTTGGACAGGGAATTGTACGAGCAGTACTTC. The variable domain in full, with the rest retrieved from reference TRBV5-1 and TRBJ2-7, is KAGVTQTPRYLIKTRGQQVTLSCSPISGHRSVSWYQQTPGQGLQFLFEYFSETQRNKGNFPGRFSGRQFSNSRSEMNVSTLELGDSALYLCASSLDRELYEQYFGPGTRLTVT.

The table lists this clonotype with a few counts. The chain links TRBV12-3 or TRBV12-4 to TRBJ2-1; D is tentatively TRBD1 or TRBD2 (5 bases each). Trimming stripped 6 bases from V and 3 bases from J, with 15 bases between. The CDR3 length is 15 residues. This chain's CDR3 is CASSRAGGRYNEQFF. The CDR3 DNA sequence: TGTGCCAGCAGCAGGGCAGGAGGTCGCTACAATGAGCAGTTCTTC.

This clonotype has just a few counts. V is TRBV24-1 and J is TRBJ2-2; 8 nucleotides align to TRBD2. V lost 3 bases to trimming and J lost 5 bases; unmatched junction nucleotides: 7. The CDR3 loop spans 16 amino acids. From germline, CDR1 is KGHDR and CDR2 SFDVKD. CDR3 coding DNA: TGTGCCACCAGTGATCCCGGGACTAGTGGTACCGGGGAGCTGTTTTTT. Translated: CATSDPGTSGTGELFF.

This clonotype was detected a few times. The chain has TRBV19 and TRBJ1-6; D not resolved. Trimming stripped 3 bases from V and 7 bases from J, with 7 bases between. In germline, CDR1 is LNHDA, CDR2 SQIVND (reference sequence). This CDR3 has 13 residues. CDR3 loop: CASSMAGNSPLHF. Written as DNA, the CDR3 is TGTGCCAGTAGTATGGCCGGGAATTCACCCCTCCACTTT.

This clonotype appeared a few times. The genes are TRBV7-9 and TRBJ2-5; 9 nucleotides match TRBD1. This CDR3 is 13 amino acids long. Per the germline V gene, CDR1 is SEHNR and CDR2 is FQNEAQ (reference sequence). Trimming removed 3 bases from V and 13 bases from J; junction bases left unmatched: 9. CDR3 amino acids: CASSFWTGVDVYF. In DNA, the CDR3 is TGTGCCAGCAGCTTCTGGACAGGGGTAGATGTGTACTTC.

The chain joins TRBV20-1 to TRBJ1-1; weak D call: TRBD1 (5 bases). The CDR3 extends over 13 amino acids. CDR1 DFQATT and CDR2 SNEGSKA come from the germline V gene (reference sequence). V lost 3 bases and J 0 bases, leaving 8 bases between the germline ends. CDR3 region: CSASRQLNTEAFF. The CDR3 DNA follows: TGCAGTGCTAGTCGACAGCTGAACACTGAAGCTTTCTTT.

On this clonotype itself: Relative to the germline gene, one junction end is altered; a read error may explain this. The CDR3 here is CASWTTASTDTQYF. The CDR3 nucleotides are TGTGCCAGCTGGACGACAGCAAGCACGGATACGCAGTATTTT. The V gene is TRBV18, the J gene TRBJ2-3, with D perhaps TRBD1 (5 bases). The CDR3 totals 14 residues. The germline CDR1 and CDR2 sequences are KGHSH and LQKENI.